The T cell receptor beta chain under discussion was sequenced for a study of response to subunit inactivated influenza vaccine. V trimming: 4 bases; J trimming: 7 bases; junction bases outside the gene matches: 8. The CDR3 totals 15 residues. TCRdb called the RT-PCR reads again in MiXCR, with one record for every CDR3 protein. The sample comprises about 620,000 distinct CDR3 sequences, 10% to 12% of which are singletons, and about 10% rests with the top ten. At least ten counts were recorded for this clonotype. This sample was also put to use in a study of T cells expressing NK-cell markers. From that study: With UMIs, 5'RACE template switching was used to make TCR beta cDNA. CD8+ T cells in over five donors included dominant NKG2C+ clonotypes at about 1.0-7.5%. The CD3+CD56-NKG2C+ fraction of a handful of donors was likewise dominated by these clonotypes. Certain NKG2C+ T cell clones were expanded, and their HCMV specificity remained unclear.

This receptor was identified in a man aged 50 or older who received an inactivated influenza vaccine. The sample here was PBMCs from blood, taken on the day of vaccination. The chain carries TRBV12-3 or TRBV12-4 and TRBJ2-2, with 8 bases matching TRBD2. CDR3 residues: CASSSGLAPGGELFF. The CDR3 nucleotides are TGTGCCAGCAGTTCCGGACTAGCCCCCGGCGGGGAGCTGTTTTTT.